The text below deals with one TCR beta chain. This entry belongs to a study of blood T cell repertoires in COVID-19. Overall study: Samples came from the United States, Italy and Spain, spanning acute and convalescent COVID-19. Sources were T cells, B-cell-depleted T cells, or PBMCs; the material itself was cDNA or gDNA.

Germline values: CDR1 SGDLS, CDR2 YYNGEE. The CDR3 has 13 residues. Deletions cut 7 bases from V and 5 bases from J, with 13 bases between. In the authors' methods: Nucleated cell number was recorded as an estimate derived from reference gene primer amplification. The assay was immunoSEQ multiplex PCR, and TCRdb's table has in-frame clones only and misses some. V, J and clone size are those of that table, while D and trimming were read from the DNA. The sample carries about 280,000 clones, nearly 90% recorded once. The chain joins TRBV9 to TRBJ2-1; maybe TRBD2 (6 bases). The sample consisted of peripheral blood. This TCR was recovered from a man younger than 35 with active or convalescent COVID-19. The DNA for the CDR3 is TGTGCCAGCGGTCCGGGACTCCACAATGAGCAGTTCTTC. Translating it yields CASGPGLHNEQFF.